A selection of T cell receptor beta chains follows, all from one sample in a study of blood T cell repertoires in COVID-19. Assay used: immunoSEQ multiplex PCR; TCRdb lists only in-frame clones, some missing. The sample contains around 200,000 clones, roughly 80% of which appear only once. Sequenced material: peripheral blood. All receptors derive from a woman in her sixties or seventies with acute or convalescent COVID-19. The CDR3 runs from the conserved cysteine through the conserved F or W. The D gene is left open where the match is weak. A clone size is listed for some rows: how often the clone was seen (once, few, many), or a class if it is expanded.

clone_size: NA
d_call: TRBD2
v_call: TRBV9
j_call: TRBJ2-2
cdr3_aa: CASSVLAGGNTGELFF
cdr3_nt: TGTGCCAGCAGCGTACTAGCGGGAGGGAACACCGGGGAGCTGTTTTTT

clone_size: NA
d_call: TRBD1
v_call: TRBV7-9
j_call: TRBJ2-2
cdr3_aa: CATIGTGNTGELFF
cdr3_nt: TGTGCTACAATAGGGACAGGGAACACCGGGGAGCTGTTTTTT

clone_size: NA
d_call: NA
v_call: TRBV6-5
j_call: TRBJ1-3
cdr3_aa: CASSVSVGNTIYF
cdr3_nt: TGTGCCAGTTCCGTCAGCGTTGGAAACACCATATATTTT

clone_size: NA
d_call: NA
v_call: TRBV10-3
j_call: TRBJ1-1
cdr3_aa: CAIGDTASTEAFF
cdr3_nt: TGTGCCATCGGGGACACGGCGAGCACTGAAGCTTTCTTT

clone_size: NA
d_call: NA
v_call: TRBV20-1
j_call: TRBJ1-5
cdr3_aa: CSASTPRGSGQPQHF
cdr3_nt: TGCAGTGCTAGTACACCACGGGGATCGGGTCAGCCCCAGCATTTT

clone_size: NA
d_call: NA
v_call: TRBV28
j_call: TRBJ1-1
cdr3_aa: CASSLSQFGAFF
cdr3_nt: TGTGCCAGCAGTTTATCCCAATTCGGGGCTTTCTTT

clone_size: NA
d_call: TRBD1
v_call: TRBV24-1
j_call: TRBJ1-4
cdr3_aa: CATSDPPGQGMENEKLFF
cdr3_nt: TGTGCCACCAGTGATCCCCCGGGACAGGGGATGGAGAATGAAAAACTGTTTTTT

clone_size: NA
d_call: NA
v_call: TRBV6-5
j_call: TRBJ1-5
cdr3_aa: CASSFLAGPQHF
cdr3_nt: TGTGCCAGCAGTTTTCTGGCAGGGCCCCAGCATTTT

clone_size: NA
d_call: TRBD2
v_call: TRBV7-3
j_call: TRBJ2-7
cdr3_aa: CASSSSGGDEQYF
cdr3_nt: TGTGCCAGCAGCTCCAGCGGGGGGGACGAGCAGTACTTC

clone_size: NA
d_call: NA
v_call: TRBV11-2
j_call: TRBJ1-2
cdr3_aa: CASSLAGVGGTASGYTF
cdr3_nt: TGTGCCAGCAGCTTAGCCGGGGTCGGAGGGACGGCCAGCGGCTACACCTTC

clone_size: NA
d_call: TRBD1
v_call: TRBV6-5
j_call: TRBJ2-1
cdr3_aa: CASRLTGGKNNEQFF
cdr3_nt: TGTGCCAGCAGACTCACAGGGGGCAAAAACAATGAGCAGTTCTTC

clone_size: once
d_call: NA
v_call: TRBV2
j_call: TRBJ2-7
cdr3_aa: CASSSRAVSSYEQYF
cdr3_nt: TGTGCCAGCAGTTCCCGAGCGGTGAGCTCCTACGAGCAGTACTTC

clone_size: NA
d_call: TRBD2
v_call: TRBV20-1
j_call: TRBJ2-7
cdr3_aa: CSASITSGNYEQYF
cdr3_nt: TGCAGTGCTAGTATAACTAGCGGGAACTACGAGCAGTACTTC

clone_size: NA
d_call: NA
v_call: TRBV5-6
j_call: TRBJ1-4
cdr3_aa: CASSWQGATNEKLFF
cdr3_nt: TGTGCCAGCAGCTGGCAGGGCGCAACTAATGAAAAACTGTTTTTT

clone_size: NA
d_call: TRBD1
v_call: TRBV27
j_call: TRBJ2-5
cdr3_aa: CASSSRQGSGTQYF
cdr3_nt: TGTGCCAGCAGTTCTAGACAGGGGTCAGGGACCCAGTACTTC

clone_size: NA
d_call: TRBD1
v_call: TRBV27
j_call: TRBJ1-6
cdr3_aa: CASSSRGPYSPLHF
cdr3_nt: TGTGCCAGCAGTTCCAGGGGGCCGTACTCACCCCTCCACTTT

clone_size: once
d_call: TRBD1
v_call: TRBV2
j_call: TRBJ2-2
cdr3_aa: CASSTRQGVAGELFF
cdr3_nt: TGTGCCAGCAGTACCCGACAGGGGGTGGCCGGGGAGCTGTTTTTT

clone_size: NA
d_call: NA
v_call: TRBV11-2
j_call: TRBJ2-2
cdr3_aa: CASSFLSGKNTGELFF
cdr3_nt: TGTGCCAGCAGCTTCCTTAGCGGAAAGAACACCGGGGAGCTGTTTTTT

clone_size: NA
d_call: TRBD1
v_call: TRBV30
j_call: TRBJ2-5
cdr3_aa: CAWRGGQGDQETQYF
cdr3_nt: TGTGCCTGGAGGGGGGGACAGGGAGACCAAGAGACCCAGTACTTC

clone_size: once
d_call: NA
v_call: TRBV4-1
j_call: TRBJ1-5
cdr3_aa: CASSQEASSNQPQHF
cdr3_nt: TGCGCCAGCAGCCAAGAAGCGTCTAGCAATCAGCCCCAGCATTTT

clone_size: NA
d_call: NA
v_call: TRBV3-1/TRBV3-2
j_call: TRBJ2-1
cdr3_aa: CASSPLARNEQFF
cdr3_nt: TGTGCCAGCAGCCCCCTAGCGAGGAATGAGCAGTTCTTC

clone_size: few
d_call: NA
v_call: TRBV27
j_call: TRBJ2-2
cdr3_aa: CASREGGRYTGELFF
cdr3_nt: TGTGCCAGCAGGGAGGGAGGCAGGTACACCGGGGAGCTGTTTTTT

clone_size: many
d_call: TRBD1
v_call: TRBV30
j_call: TRBJ1-5
cdr3_aa: CAWTLTGVGNQPQHF
cdr3_nt: TGTGCCTGGACCCTGACAGGGGTAGGCAATCAGCCCCAGCATTTT

clone_size: NA
d_call: NA
v_call: TRBV19
j_call: TRBJ1-5
cdr3_aa: CASSTRQAYQPQHF
cdr3_nt: TGTGCCAGTAGTACGCGACAGGCCTATCAGCCCCAGCATTTT

clone_size: NA
d_call: NA
v_call: TRBV9
j_call: TRBJ2-7
cdr3_aa: CASSVEQGPYEQYF
cdr3_nt: TGTGCCAGCAGCGTAGAGCAGGGCCCTTACGAGCAGTACTTC

clone_size: NA
d_call: TRBD2
v_call: TRBV28
j_call: TRBJ2-1
cdr3_aa: CASSTPGLVMPGAVF
cdr3_nt: TGTGCCAGCAGTACACCGGGACTAGTCATGCCGGGGGCAGTCTTC

clone_size: NA
d_call: TRBD2
v_call: TRBV19
j_call: TRBJ2-4
cdr3_aa: CASSIGRLAAPIAKNIQYF
cdr3_nt: TGTGCCAGTAGTATAGGGAGACTAGCGGCTCCAATAGCCAAAAACATTCAGTACTTC

clone_size: NA
d_call: TRBD1
v_call: TRBV19
j_call: TRBJ2-7
cdr3_aa: CASRPRQGSYEQYF
cdr3_nt: TGTGCCAGTAGGCCCCGACAGGGGTCCTACGAGCAGTACTTC